This entry lists 29 T cell receptor beta chains sequenced from one sample in a study of tumor-infiltrating lymphocytes in oesophageal squamous cell carcinoma. TCRdb re-called the PCR reads through MiXCR, storing one row per CDR3 protein. Of fewer than 25,000 distinct CDR3 sequences listed, roughly 40% are singletons. The sequencing input was esophageal tumor tissue. The source is a male donor with esophageal squamous cell carcinoma.

The chain joins TRBV7-2 to TRBJ2-3, with D possibly matching TRBD2 (6 bases). Germline CDR1 is SGHTA and CDR2 is FQGNSA. The ends were cut back, 4 bases at V and 6 bases at J, with 17 bases in the middle. The CDR3 loop spans 15 amino acids. The CDR3 here is CTSSSGGTPRDTQYF. The CDR3, as DNA: TGTACCAGCAGCTCCGGCGGGACCCCCAGGGATACGCAGTATTTT.

This clonotype was recorded many times. The V gene is TRBV5-1, the J gene TRBJ2-3; TRBD2 is a possible D gene (6 bases). The CDR3 length is 16 residues. The germline V gene encodes CDR1 SGHRS and CDR2 YFSETQ. Trimming cost V 0 bases and J 0 bases, with 11 bases left between them. The CDR3 DNA reads as TGCGCCAGCAGCTTGGAACTAGCATCTAGCACAGATACGCAGTATTTT. Translating it yields CASSLELASSTDTQYF. Full variable domain (missing parts from reference TRBV5-1 and TRBJ2-3): KAGVTQTPRYLIKTRGQQVTLSCSPISGHRSVSWYQQTPGQGLQFLFEYFSETQRNKGNFPGRFSGRQFSNSRSEMNVSTLELGDSALYLCASSLELASSTDTQYFGPGTRLTVL.

This clonotype was counted only a few times. The chain links TRBV5-1 to TRBJ2-4; 10 nucleotides align to TRBD2. J gave up 15 bases and V 0 bases, and 9 bases lay outside the gene matches. The germline V gene has CDR1 SGHRS and CDR2 YFSETQ. The length of the CDR3 is 14 residues. The CDR3 DNA reads as TGCGCCAGCAGCTTGGATCCGGGACTAGCGATCCCGTACTTC. Protein sequence: CASSLDPGLAIPYF.

This chain joins TRBV11-2 and TRBJ2-3; no clear D gene. The J call may be wrong; the DNA end is better matched by TRBJ2-7. The CDR3 extends over 13 amino acids. Per the germline V gene, CDR1 is SGHAT and CDR2 is FQNNGV. The CDR3: CASRVRNTDTQYF. The CDR3 DNA reads as TGTGCCAGCCGCGTCCGCAACACAGATACGCAGTACTTC.

A note on this clonotype: Given the absence of the conserved phenylalanine or tryptophan at the CDR3 end, a read error is likely. The DNA is left out, because the CDR3 cannot be placed on it with certainty; the CDR3 is given as TCRdb lists it. CDR3 protein: CASSSSPVVFGQ. This rearrangement joins TRBV11-1 to TRBJ2-7; the D call of TRBD1 is as the table states it, not checked on the DNA. The germline gives CDR1 SGHAT, CDR2 FQDESV (reference sequence). From its first to its last residue, the CDR3 has 12 amino acids.

To note about this clonotype: The junction departs from the called germline gene at one end, perhaps through a read error. V usage is TRBV7-2 and J usage is TRBJ2-1; D perhaps matches TRBD2 (7 bases). This CDR3 contains 16 residues. In germline, CDR1 is SGHTA, CDR2 FQGNSA. In DNA form, the CDR3 reads TGTGCCAGCAGCTTCCGGGGGGCGCGAGATAATTCACCCCTCCACTTC. This gives the protein CASSFRGARDNSPLHF.

This clonotype was counted ten times or more. The chain joins TRBV5-1 to TRBJ1-2; 9 nucleotides match TRBD1. The germline gives CDR1 SGHRS, CDR2 YFSETQ. The CDR3 covers 14 residues. V lost 4 bases to trimming and J lost 5 bases; unmatched junction nucleotides: 6. The CDR3 spells CASSTDRGGYGYTF. DNA of the CDR3: TGCGCCAGCAGCACGGACAGGGGAGGTTATGGCTACACCTTC. Combining the CDR3 with reference TRBV5-1 and TRBJ1-2 gives the whole variable domain KAGVTQTPRYLIKTRGQQVTLSCSPISGHRSVSWYQQTPGQGLQFLFEYFSETQRNKGNFPGRFSGRQFSNSRSEMNVSTLELGDSALYLCASSTDRGGYGYTFGSGTRLTVV.

J is TRBJ2-4 and V is TRBV6-4; no clear D. TRBJ2-5 explains the end of the DNA better; the J call may be wrong. Germline V gives CDR1 MRHNA, CDR2 SNTAGT. CDR3 length: 13 amino acids. CDR3 in amino acids: CASSYHPVGTQYF. CDR3 DNA: TGTGCCAGCAGTTACCACCCGGTGGGGACCCAGTACTTC.

This clonotype was recorded at least ten times. CDR3 region: CASSLDRLSNEQYF. The CDR3, as DNA: TGTGCCAGCAGCTTAGATCGACTATCCAATGAGCAGTACTTC. This chain uses TRBV11-2 with TRBJ2-1; TRBD2 is a possible D gene (5 bases). The J call is in doubt because the DNA end fits TRBJ2-7 better. Germline lookup yields CDR1 SGHAT and CDR2 FQNNGV. The CDR3 extends over 14 amino acids.

This clonotype was found many times. The chain joins TRBV10-3 to TRBJ1-2; D ambiguous. Trimming removed 4 bases at V and 3 bases at J, with 9 bases between. CDR1 ENHRY and CDR2 SYGVKD come from the germline V gene. The CDR3 has 13 residues. The CDR3 nucleotides are TGTGCCATCAGTGCCGAGCGGCACTATGGCTACACCTTC. It codes for CAISAERHYGYTF.

This clonotype was seen many times. CDR3 protein: CASSLEWEQYF. CDR3 nucleotide sequence: TGTGCCAGCAGTTTGGAGTGGGAGCAGTACTTC. V is TRBV12-3 or TRBV12-4 and J is TRBJ2-5; D is perhaps TRBD2 (5 bases). V was shortened by 3 bases and J by 11 bases, with 10 bases between the two germline ends. This CDR3 spans 11 amino acids.

The chain carries TRBV3-1 and TRBJ2-5; possibly TRBD1 for D (5 bases). Germline CDR1 reads LGHDT; CDR2 reads YNNKEL (reference sequence). The V and J ends lost 1 base and 0 bases respectively, with 9 bases between them. This CDR3 has 15 amino acids. CDR3 sequence (DNA): TGTGCCAGCAGCCAAGGGGCAGGGTACCAAGAGACCCAGTACTTC. Its translation is CASSQGAGYQETQYF.

This clonotype was counted at least ten times. This chain connects TRBV5-6 to TRBJ1-5; tentatively, D is TRBD1 (5 bases). The CDR3 is 14 amino acids. In germline, CDR1 is SGHDT, CDR2 YYEEEE. Trimming pared 1 base from V and 5 bases from J, leaving 10 bases between. CDR3 in amino acids: CASSLFLGDQPQHF. As DNA, the CDR3 is TGTGCCAGCAGCTTGTTCTTGGGGGATCAGCCCCAGCATTTT.

In its sample, this clonotype was seen many times. The chain has TRBV27 and TRBJ2-1, with a possible D match to TRBD1 (7 bases). With the DNA end fitting TRBJ2-7 better, the J assignment may be wrong. From germline, CDR1 is MNHEY and CDR2 SMNVEV (reference sequence). This CDR3 has 14 residues. CDR3 amino acids: CASRDIGAGGEQYF. CDR3 bases: TGTGCCAGCAGGGACATAGGGGCAGGGGGGGAGCAGTACTTC.

This clonotype appeared many times. The V and J genes are TRBV2 and TRBJ2-1; D is perhaps TRBD1 (5 bases). Germline CDR1 and CDR2: SNHLY and FYNNEI. V was shortened by 6 bases and J by 6 bases, with 21 bases between the two germline ends. This CDR3 has 16 amino acids. The CDR3 region is CASSPVTAGFSNEQFF. The CDR3 DNA is TGTGCCAGCAGCCCGGTCACGGCAGGGTTTAGCAATGAGCAGTTCTTC.

V is TRBV6-1 and J is TRBJ2-1; 10 positions match TRBD1. The J call may be wrong; the DNA end is better matched by TRBJ2-7. CDR1 and CDR2 from the germline V gene are MNHNS and SASEGT. CDR3 size: 13 residues. The CDR3 DNA sequence: TGTGCCAGCAGTGGACAGGGGGCTTTCGAGCAGTACTTC. It codes for CASSGQGAFEQYF.

This clonotype was observed many times. This sequence joins TRBV6-6 and TRBJ2-1; the D is unclear. CDR1 and CDR2 from the germline V gene are MNHNY and SVGAGI (reference sequence). The CDR3 totals 14 residues. V lost 0 bases and J lost 3, with 6 bases in between. CDR3 residues: CASSYSLNYNEQFF. The CDR3 coding sequence is TGTGCCAGCAGTTACTCTCTAAACTACAATGAGCAGTTCTTC.

In this sample, this clonotype turned up many times. The chain employs TRBV5-1 and TRBJ2-1; 10 bases line up with TRBD2. The CDR3 is 15 residues long. Germline V gene data show CDR1 as SGHRS and CDR2 as YFSETQ. Trimming cost V 1 base and J 8 bases; bases outside gene matches: 6. For the CDR3, the DNA is TGCGCCAGCAGCTTGTCGGCTAGCGGGGGTTATGAGCAGTTCTTC. Encoded protein: CASSLSASGGYEQFF.

The chain joins TRBV7-2 to TRBJ2-5; TRBD2 agrees at 7 bases. The assigned J gene may be wrong: the sequence end matches TRBJ2-7 better. The CDR3 sequence is 15 residues long. From germline, CDR1 is SGHTA and CDR2 FQGNSA. The CDR3 DNA reads as TGTGCCAGCAGCCTCAGACTAGCCAGCTCCTACGAGCAGTACTTC. Its translation: CASSLRLASSYEQYF.

This clonotype has just one count. The chain joins TRBV11-1 to TRBJ1-2; D possibly matches TRBD1 or TRBD2 (6 bases each). The J call may be in error: the DNA end matches TRBJ2-1 better. The CDR3 runs 16 residues. Germline V gene data show CDR1 as SGHAT and CDR2 as FQDESV (reference sequence). The DNA for the CDR3 is TGTGCCAGCAGCTTATGGGGCGGAAGGGGGGACAATGAGCAGTTCTTC. Amino acids: CASSLWGGRGDNEQFF.

This clonotype showed up many times. The chain employs TRBV10-3 and TRBJ2-7; TRBD2 matches 11 bases. V dropped 6 bases and J dropped 4; count of bases not matched to a gene: 8. The CDR3 runs to 15 residues. CDR1 is ENHRY and CDR2 is SYGVKD in the germline V gene. The CDR3 coding sequence is TGTGCCATCAGAGGGACTAGCGGAGGGGGGTACGAGCAGTACTTC. Amino acids: CAIRGTSGGGYEQYF.

This clonotype was seen ten or more times. The gene calls are TRBV11-2 and TRBJ1-6, with 10 positions matching TRBD1. In germline, CDR1 is SGHAT, CDR2 FQNNGV. CDR3 length: 14 amino acids. V was clipped by 5 bases and J by 13 bases; unmatched bases: 8. CDR3 loop: CASSQGQGIFPLHF. The CDR3 coding sequence is TGTGCCAGCAGCCAGGGACAGGGGATTTTCCCCCTCCACTTT.

This rearrangement joins TRBV5-1 to TRBJ2-3, with D maybe TRBD2 (6 bases). This CDR3 comprises 14 residues. Germline CDR1 and CDR2: SGHRS and YFSETQ. Trimming cost V 9 bases and J 5 bases, with 19 bases left between them. The CDR3 coding sequence is TGCGCCACCAGTCGCGGGGCGAGGGAAGATACGCAGTATTTT. Translated: CATSRGAREDTQYF.

In this sample, this clonotype turned up a few times. The chain carries TRBV7-6 and TRBJ2-1; the match to TRBD1 covers 7 bases. The junction had 0 bases not matched to a gene; V was cut back by 1 base and J by 6 bases. This CDR3 region has 13 residues. The germline V gene has CDR1 SGHVS and CDR2 FNYEAQ. The chain's CDR3 is CASSLGDSNEQFF. CDR3 sequence (DNA): TGTGCCAGCAGCTTAGGGGACAGCAATGAGCAGTTCTTC. Combining the CDR3 with reference TRBV7-6 and TRBJ2-1 gives the whole variable domain GAGVSQSPRYKVTKRGQDVALRCDPISGHVSLYWYRQALGQGPEFLTYFNYEAQQDKSGLPNDRFSAERPEGSISTLTIQRTEQRDSAMYRCASSLGDSNEQFFGPGTRLTVL.

This clonotype occurred many times. The chain is built from TRBV6-1 and TRBJ2-3; 7 bases match TRBD2. The germline V gene encodes CDR1 MNHNS and CDR2 SASEGT. The CDR3 loop spans 17 amino acids. V lost 2 bases and J lost 3; bases outside the gene matches: 11. CDR3 sequence reads: CASSEKLGGEGTDTQYF. In nucleotides, the CDR3 is TGTGCCAGCAGTGAAAAACTTGGGGGGGAGGGGACAGATACGCAGTATTTT.

The V call is TRBV7-3, the J call TRBJ2-4, with TRBD2 matching 11 bases. This CDR3 has 15 residues. Germline loops: CDR1 SGHTA, CDR2 FQGTGA. V shed 3 bases and J 13 bases; nucleotides not matched to a gene: 11. CDR3 amino acids: CASSFRLAGYNEQYF. The CDR3 DNA sequence: TGTGCCAGCAGCTTCCGACTAGCGGGGTACAATGAGCAGTACTTC.

V is TRBV7-2 and J is TRBJ2-5; weak D call: TRBD1 (6 bases). The end of the DNA aligns better with TRBJ1-2, so the J call may be wrong. Germline lookup yields CDR1 SGHTA and CDR2 FQGNSA. The CDR3 totals 15 residues. CDR3 nucleotides: TGTGCCAGCAGCTTAAGCACAGGGAGGAGTATTGGCTACACCTTC. Amino acid sequence: CASSLSTGRSIGYTF.

The chain carries TRBV28 and TRBJ1-5; D not certain. The CDR3 covers 11 residues. Germline values: CDR1 MDHEN, CDR2 SYDVKM. Between the trimmed V and J ends, which lost 4 bases and 8 bases, there was a span of 6 bases. CDR3 amino acids: CASSSGEPQHF. The CDR3 nucleotides are TGTGCCAGCAGTTCAGGTGAGCCCCAGCATTTT. Supplemented by reference TRBV28 and TRBJ1-5, the full variable domain reads DVKVTQSSRYLVKRTGEKVFLECVQDMDHENMFWYRQDPGLGLRLIYFSYDVKMKEKGDIPEGYSVSREKKERFSLILESASTNQTSMYLCASSSGEPQHFGDGTRLSIL.

This clonotype was counted many times. The chain uses TRBV11-2 and TRBJ2-1, with TRBD1 identical over 10 bases. Unmatched junction bases numbered 5, after V lost 4 bases and J lost 8 bases. CDR3 length: 14 amino acids. Per germline, CDR1 SGHAT and CDR2 FQNNGV. CDR3 nucleotides: TGTGCCAGCAGCTGGGGGACAGGGGCGGATGAGCAGTTCTTC. Amino acids: CASSWGTGADEQFF.